This record looks at one T cell receptor (beta chain) sequence and its context. Its antigen remains unidentified. Cells sorted as Tregs were CD4+, CD25+ and CD127-/low. CDR3 length: 17 amino acids. From germline, CDR1 is SGHKS and CDR2 YYEKEE (reference sequence). V shed 7 bases and J shed 6 bases, with 26 bases lying between them. After constant-region reverse-primer amplification, full-length variable regions underwent semi-nested PCR with Nested Universal Primer A. TCRdb reprocessed the 5' RACE reads with MiXCR, giving one entry per CDR3 protein. The table has nearly 10,000 distinct CDR3 sequences, 14% seen once. General observations from the study: In terms of TCR gene usage, tumor memory CD4+ T cells clustered together with blood and lymph node memory CD4+ cells, as well as with lymph node naive CD4+ cells. The larger-cohort validation was restricted to a single TCR beta V-J rearrangement rather than whole repertoires. Greatest tumor Treg TCR overlap was with tumor naive CD4+ cells.

The sequence was obtained from a female donor with breast cancer. Sequencing was carried out using Tregs sorted from blood. The chain employs TRBV5-5 and TRBJ2-1; no clear D. Here the CDR3 DNA reads TGTGCCAGCTTGTATTCCGTTATTATAATGGCTAGCAATGAGCAGTTCTTC. This gives the protein CASLYSVIIMASNEQFF.